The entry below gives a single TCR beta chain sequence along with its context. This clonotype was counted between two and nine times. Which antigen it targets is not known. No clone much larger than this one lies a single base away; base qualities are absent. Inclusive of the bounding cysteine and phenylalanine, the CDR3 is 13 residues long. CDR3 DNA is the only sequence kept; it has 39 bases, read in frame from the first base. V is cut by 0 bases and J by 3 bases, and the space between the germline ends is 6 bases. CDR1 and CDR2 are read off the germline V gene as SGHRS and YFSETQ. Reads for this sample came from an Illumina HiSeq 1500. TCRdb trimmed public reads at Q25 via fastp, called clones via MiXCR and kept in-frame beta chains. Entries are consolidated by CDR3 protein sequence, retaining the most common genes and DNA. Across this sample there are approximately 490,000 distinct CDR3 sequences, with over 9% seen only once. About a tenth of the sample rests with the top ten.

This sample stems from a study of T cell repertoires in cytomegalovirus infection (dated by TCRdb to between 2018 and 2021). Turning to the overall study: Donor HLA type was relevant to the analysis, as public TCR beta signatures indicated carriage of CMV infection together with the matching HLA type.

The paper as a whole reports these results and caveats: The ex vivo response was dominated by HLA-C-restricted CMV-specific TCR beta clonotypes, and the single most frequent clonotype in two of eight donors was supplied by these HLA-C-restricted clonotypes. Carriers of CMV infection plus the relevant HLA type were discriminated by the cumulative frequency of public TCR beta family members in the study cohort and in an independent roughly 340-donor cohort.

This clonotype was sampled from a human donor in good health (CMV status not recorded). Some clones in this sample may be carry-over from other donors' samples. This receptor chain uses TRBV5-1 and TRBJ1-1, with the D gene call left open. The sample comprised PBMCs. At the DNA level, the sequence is TGCGCCAGCAGCTTGGCCATCCACACTGAAGCTTTCTTT. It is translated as CASSLAIHTEAFF.